This entry concerns a single TCR beta chain. Its specificity is unknown. One entry per CDR3 protein, called by TCRdb with MiXCR from the RT-PCR reads. This sample has 710,000 or so distinct CDR3 sequences, with about 15% found just once. The data were obtained in a study of response to subunit inactivated influenza vaccine. Trimming pared 2 bases from V and 0 bases from J, leaving 5 bases between. Germline V lookup: CDR1 SQVTM, CDR2 ANQGSEA. The CDR3 is made up of 13 amino acids. Study-wide results and caveats: That few new T cells are recruited by each seasonal influenza vaccination was the authors' suggestion.

This clonotype was sampled from a man over 45 who received an inactivated influenza vaccine. This specimen was PBMCs from blood, taken 11 to 12 days after vaccination. V and J are TRBV29-1 and TRBJ2-4; D gene ambiguous. CDR3 nucleotide sequence: TGCAGCGTTGAAAACCTAGCCAAAAACATTCAGTACTTC. Its translation: CSVENLAKNIQYF.